The 13 T cell receptor beta chains presented below share a single source sample, sequenced in a study of long-term antiretroviral therapy in people with HIV. Assay version v3.0 of immunoSEQ was used, and it was run at survey level. The repertoire was sequenced with immunoSEQ multiplex PCR; TCRdb's copy has only in-frame clones and lacks some. The sample lists roughly 16,000 clones, around four fifths seen once, with over 20% in the top ten. The sequencing used unsorted PBMCs, collected 2.1 years after starting antiretroviral therapy. Source of these receptors: a middle-aged man with HIV.

The chain has TRBV2 and TRBJ2-2; D remains unclear. The V gene's germline CDR1 is SNHLY and CDR2 FYNNEI. CDR3 length: 13 residues. V lost 6 bases and J lost 7, with 12 bases in between. For the CDR3, the DNA is TGTGCCAGCAGGGCTACCATGGGCGGGGAGCTGTTTTTT. Protein sequence: CASRATMGGELFF.

The chain couples TRBV27 to TRBJ1-4; D might be TRBD1 (6 bases). Germline assignment: CDR1 MNHEY and CDR2 SMNVEV (reference sequence). Between the trimmed V and J ends, which lost 5 bases and 12 bases, there was a span of 19 bases. This CDR3 contains 14 residues. CDR3 nucleotide sequence: TGTGCCAGCAGTCTCGGACAGCCCGATGGGGAACTGTTTTTT. Translated, it gives CASSLGQPDGELFF.

This clone was picked up a small number of times. The CDR3 nucleotides are TGCGCCAGCAGCCACGACTCGGGGGGGGGCAATGAGCAGTTCTTC. This codes for CASSHDSGGGNEQFF. V gene TRBV4-1 combines with J gene TRBJ2-1; 8 bases line up with TRBD2. V trimming: 3 bases; J trimming: 6 bases; junction bases outside the gene matches: 7. The germline CDR1 and CDR2 sequences are MGHRA and YSYEKL. The CDR3 contains 15 residues.

The chain links TRBV29-1 to TRBJ2-1; D is perhaps TRBD1 (5 bases). V gave up 1 base and J gave up 1 base, with 14 bases separating them. The CDR3 is 16 residues long. Per the germline V gene, CDR1 is SQVTM and CDR2 is ANQGSEA. CDR3 protein: CSVEVTDIESYNEQFF. CDR3 DNA: TGCAGCGTTGAAGTTACGGACATCGAGTCCTACAATGAGCAGTTCTTC.

This clone was detected once. V gene TRBV7-2 combines with J gene TRBJ2-7; D remains unclear. CDR1 is SGHTA, CDR2 FQGNSA, per germline. Trimming removed 1 base at V and 4 bases at J, with 8 bases between. The CDR3 consists of 13 residues. The CDR3 DNA is TGTGCCAGCAGCTTAGACAGCACGTACGAGCAGTACTTC. Its translation: CASSLDSTYEQYF. The full variable domain, its missing parts supplied by reference TRBV7-2 and TRBJ2-7, is GAGVSQSPSNKVTEKGKDVELRCDPISGHTALYWYRQSLGQGLEFLIYFQGNSAPDKSGLPSDRFSAERTGGSVSTLTIQRTQQEDSAVYLCASSLDSTYEQYFGPGTRLTVT.

This rearrangement joins TRBV6-4 to TRBJ1-1, with 9 bases fitting TRBD1. J lost 11 bases, V lost 6 bases, and 4 bases had no gene match. The germline CDR1 and CDR2 sequences are MRHNA and SNTAGT. The CDR3 totals 11 residues. The CDR3, as DNA: TGTGCCAGCAGACCAGACAGGGGGGCTTTCTTT. Its translation: CASRPDRGAFF.

V gene TRBV9 combines with J gene TRBJ1-3; D is unclear. The CDR3 length is 15 residues. V was cut by 3 bases and J by 1 base, with 11 bases left in between. The germline gives CDR1 SGDLS, CDR2 YYNGEE. The DNA for the CDR3 is TGTGCCAGCAGCGGGGATGGGCAGTCTGGAAACACCATATATTTT. The encoded protein is CASSGDGQSGNTIYF.

V usage is TRBV7-9 and J usage is TRBJ2-2; D possibly corresponds to TRBD1 (5 bases). This CDR3 comprises 15 residues. Germline CDR1 reads SEHNR; CDR2 reads FQNEAQ (reference sequence). Between the trimmed V and J ends, which lost 5 bases and 3 bases, there was a span of 13 bases. This CDR3 reads CASSPTDTHTGELFF. As DNA, the CDR3 is TGTGCCAGCAGCCCTACGGACACCCACACCGGGGAGCTGTTTTTT.

The genes are TRBV18 and TRBJ1-3; D unresolved. CDR1 KGHSH and CDR2 LQKENI come from the germline V gene. The CDR3 length is 17 residues. The V and J ends lost 4 bases and 0 bases respectively, with 16 bases between them. The CDR3 region is CASSRRRQIDSGNTIYF. CDR3 sequence (DNA): TGTGCCAGCTCACGCCGGAGACAAATAGACTCTGGAAACACCATATATTTT.

This clone has more than one count but fewer than ten. This chain links TRBV2 with TRBJ1-6; D is perhaps TRBD1 (6 bases). The CDR3 has 17 amino acids. Germline V gene data show CDR1 as SNHLY and CDR2 as FYNNEI. Trimming removed 2 bases from V and 0 bases from J, with 11 bases in between. The CDR3 reads CASSEYRVTSYNSPLHF. Here the CDR3 DNA reads TGTGCCAGCAGTGAATACAGGGTAACCTCCTATAATTCACCCCTCCACTTT.

The J gene is TRBJ1-1, the V gene TRBV5-1, with D unclear. Germline lookup yields CDR1 SGHRS and CDR2 YFSETQ. The V and J ends lost 4 bases and 1 base respectively, with 8 bases between them. This CDR3 is built from 13 residues. The CDR3 sequence: CASSGSWNTEAFF. Written as DNA, the CDR3 is TGCGCCAGCAGCGGCTCCTGGAACACTGAAGCTTTCTTT.

The rearrangement links TRBV5-1 to TRBJ2-5; TRBD1 matches 9 bases. This CDR3 is built from 14 residues. Losses at the gene ends were 4 bases for V and 5 bases for J; bases not matched to a gene: 6. CDR1 and CDR2 from the germline V gene are SGHRS and YFSETQ. The CDR3 loop reads CASSPQGAGETQYF. The CDR3 nucleotides are TGCGCCAGCAGCCCACAGGGGGCAGGGGAGACCCAGTACTTC.

This clone was observed a single time. The V and J genes are TRBV6-1 and TRBJ1-4; D possibly corresponds to TRBD1 (5 bases). The CDR3 is 16 residues long. Germline V gives CDR1 MNHNS, CDR2 SASEGT. V was cut by 3 bases and J by 4 bases, with 15 bases left in between. The CDR3 coding sequence is TGTGCCAGCAGTGACCACCTACAGGTTTATAATGAAAAACTGTTTTTT. Protein: CASSDHLQVYNEKLFF.